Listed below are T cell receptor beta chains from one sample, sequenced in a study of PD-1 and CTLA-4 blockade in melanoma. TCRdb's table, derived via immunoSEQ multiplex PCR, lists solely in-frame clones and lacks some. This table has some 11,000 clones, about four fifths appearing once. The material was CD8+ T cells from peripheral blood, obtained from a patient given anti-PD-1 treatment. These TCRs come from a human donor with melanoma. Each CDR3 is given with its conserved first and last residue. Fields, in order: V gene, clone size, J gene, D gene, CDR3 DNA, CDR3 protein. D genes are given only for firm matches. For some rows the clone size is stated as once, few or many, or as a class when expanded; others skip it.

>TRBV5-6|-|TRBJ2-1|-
TGTGCCAGCAGCTTAGAGGTGGATGAGCAGTTCTTC
CASSLEVDEQFF
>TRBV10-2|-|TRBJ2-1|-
TGCGCCACCTTATCCAGTCCGGTTGAGCAGTTCTTC
CATLSSPVEQFF
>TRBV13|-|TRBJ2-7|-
TGTGCCAGCAGCTTAGGTAGGGACAACGAGCAGTACTTC
CASSLGRDNEQYF
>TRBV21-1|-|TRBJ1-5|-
TGTGCCAGCAGCACCCGACAGGGGTGGGATCAGCCCCAGCATTTT
CASSTRQGWDQPQHF
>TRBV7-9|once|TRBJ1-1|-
TGTGCCAGCAGCTTAAATGGCGGGGCTTTCTTT
CASSLNGGAFF
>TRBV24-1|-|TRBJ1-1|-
TGTGCCACCAGGGGCCTATCAACAGAGGACACTGAAGCTTTCTTT
CATRGLSTEDTEAFF
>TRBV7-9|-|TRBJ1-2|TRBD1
TGTGCCAGCAGCTTAGCCCCGGGACAGGGGTTCGACTATGGCTACACCTTC
CASSLAPGQGFDYGYTF
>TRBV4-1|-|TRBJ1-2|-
TGCGCCAGCAGCCAACTACCAGGGGTGGACTATGGCTACACCTTC
CASSQLPGVDYGYTF
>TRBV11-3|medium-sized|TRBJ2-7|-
TGTGCCAGCAGCTTCACCGATACCTACGAGCAGTACTTC
CASSFTDTYEQYF
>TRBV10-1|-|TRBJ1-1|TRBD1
TGCGCCAGCTCTGGAAGGACAGGGCGACAGGGGGCAACTGAAGCTTTCTTT
CASSGRTGRQGATEAFF
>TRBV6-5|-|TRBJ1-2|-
TGTGCCAGCAGTCAGGGTTCTAACTATGGCTACACCTTC
CASSQGSNYGYTF
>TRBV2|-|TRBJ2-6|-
TGTGCCAGCAGTGATGCAAGGGATAGGAGGGGGGCCAACGTCCTGACTTTC
CASSDARDRRGANVLTF
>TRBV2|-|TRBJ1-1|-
TGTGCCAGCAGTGCCTTCGTGACGCCCGAAGCTTTCTTT
CASSAFVTPEAFF
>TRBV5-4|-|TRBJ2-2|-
TGTGCCGCAGGGATGGGGTCCGGGGAGCTGTTTTTT
CAAGMGSGELFF
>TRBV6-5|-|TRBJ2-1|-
TGTGCCAGCAGTTACAAGCTTATCTACAATGAGCAGTTCTTC
CASSYKLIYNEQFF
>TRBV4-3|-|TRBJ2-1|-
TGCGCCAGCAGCCAAGATGGGGGGACTCCGGTGGGTGAGCAGTTCTTC
CASSQDGGTPVGEQFF
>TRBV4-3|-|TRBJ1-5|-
TGCGCCAGCAGCCAAGACAGATACTATAGCAATCAGCCCCAGCATTTT
CASSQDRYYSNQPQHF
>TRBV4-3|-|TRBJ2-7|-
TGCGCCAGCAGCCAAGATGATGGGGACGGCTACGAGCAGTACTTC
CASSQDDGDGYEQYF
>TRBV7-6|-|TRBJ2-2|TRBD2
TGTGCCAGCAGCGGTATGACTAGCGGGAACACCGGGGAGCTGTTTTTT
CASSGMTSGNTGELFF
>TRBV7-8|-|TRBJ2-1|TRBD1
TGTGCCAGCAGCTTAGGGGTGACAGGGGTAGTGGATGAGCAGTTCTTC
CASSLGVTGVVDEQFF
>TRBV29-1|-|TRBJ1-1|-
TGCAGCGTTGAAGATGACGGCAGTTGGGCTTTCTTT
CSVEDDGSWAFF
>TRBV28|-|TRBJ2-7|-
TGTGCCAGCAGTTTTGGGTGGGCCGAGCAGTACTTC
CASSFGWAEQYF
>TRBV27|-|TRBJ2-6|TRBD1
TGTGCCAGCAGTTTATATGGGACAGGGGAGCCCGGGGCCAACGTCCTGACTTTC
CASSLYGTGEPGANVLTF
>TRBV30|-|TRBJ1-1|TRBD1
TGTGCCTGGAGTGTAACAGGGGGAAACACTGAAGCTTTCTTT
CAWSVTGGNTEAFF
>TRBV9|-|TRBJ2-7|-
TGTGCCAGCAGCCCCACGGGGGCAAGTTCCTACGAGCAGTACTTC
CASSPTGASSYEQYF
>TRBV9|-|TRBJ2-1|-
TGTGCCAGCAGCGAGGAAGCGGGTTCTTACAATGAGCAGTTCTTC
CASSEEAGSYNEQFF
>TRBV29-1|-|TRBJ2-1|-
TGCAGCGTTCCGGACTACAATGAGCAGTTCTTC
CSVPDYNEQFF
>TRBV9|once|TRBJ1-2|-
TGTGCCAGCAGCGTGGGCTATGGCTACACCTTC
CASSVGYGYTF
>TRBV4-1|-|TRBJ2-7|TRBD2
TGCGCCAGCAGCCAAGTTTCCTGGACTAGCGGAAATTACGAGCAGTACTTC
CASSQVSWTSGNYEQYF
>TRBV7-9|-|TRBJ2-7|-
TGTGCCAGCAGCTTTGGTGGGAGCTCCTACGAGCAGTACTTC
CASSFGGSSYEQYF
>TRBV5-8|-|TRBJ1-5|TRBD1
TGTGCCAGCAGCGAACCGACAGGGGGCAATCAGCCCCAGCATTTT
CASSEPTGGNQPQHF
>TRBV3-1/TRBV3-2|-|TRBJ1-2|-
TGTGCCAGCAGCCAAGATGACGGGACGGGGTATGGCTACACCTTC
CASSQDDGTGYGYTF
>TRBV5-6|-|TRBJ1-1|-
TGTGCCAGCATCATATTAGGGGTCGCGAACACTGAAGCTTTCTTT
CASIILGVANTEAFF
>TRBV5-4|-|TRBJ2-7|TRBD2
TGTGCCAGCAGCTCGGCTGCGGGGGACTCCTACGAGCAGTACTTC
CASSSAAGDSYEQYF
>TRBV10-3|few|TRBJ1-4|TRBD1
TGTGCCACTCAGGGGGAGGCTAATGAAAAACTGTTTTTT
CATQGEANEKLFF
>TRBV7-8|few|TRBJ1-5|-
TGTGCCAGCAGCCTGGAGGGGAATAGCAATCAGCCCCAGCATTTT
CASSLEGNSNQPQHF
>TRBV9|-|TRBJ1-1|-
TGTGCCAGCAGCTCCCGGACGGGAGGCAACACTGAAGCTTTCTTT
CASSSRTGGNTEAFF
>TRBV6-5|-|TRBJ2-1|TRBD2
TGTGCCAGCAGTTACTCGACAGCGGGAGCGAATGAGCAGTTCTTC
CASSYSTAGANEQFF
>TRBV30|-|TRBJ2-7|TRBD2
TGTGCCTGGGGGAGGGCCAATGGGATCTACGAGCAGTACTTC
CAWGRANGIYEQYF
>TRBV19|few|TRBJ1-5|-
TGTGCCAGTAGTATAGATCTATCGGGGCCCCGGGAGGAGCCCCAGCATTTT
CASSIDLSGPREEPQHF
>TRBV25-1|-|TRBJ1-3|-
TGTGCCAGCAGAGCACAGGACTTCTCTGGAAACACCATATATTTT
CASRAQDFSGNTIYF
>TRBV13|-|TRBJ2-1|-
TGTGCCAGCACCCGAGGGGGTACGGGCTACAATGAGCAGTTCTTC
CASTRGGTGYNEQFF
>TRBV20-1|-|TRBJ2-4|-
TGCAGTGCTAGTGTAGAGGGGGGCAAAAACATTCAGTACTTC
CSASVEGGKNIQYF
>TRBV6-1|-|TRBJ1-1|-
TGTGCCAGCAGTGAAGCGCGACACACTGAAGCTTTCTTT
CASSEARHTEAFF
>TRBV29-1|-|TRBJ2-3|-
TGCAGCGCGGACAGTTACACAGATACGCAGTATTTT
CSADSYTDTQYF
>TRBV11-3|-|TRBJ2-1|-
TGTGCCAGCAGCCCGACTGGGCGGGAAGTTCCCTACAATGAGCAGTTCTTC
CASSPTGREVPYNEQFF
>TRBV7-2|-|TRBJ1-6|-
TGTGCCAGCAGCCCGACGGGACGGGGGCCCCTCCACTTT
CASSPTGRGPLHF
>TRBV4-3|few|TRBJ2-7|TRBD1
TGCGCCAGCAGCCAAGGAACCGGGACAGGGGGATACGAGCAGTACTTC
CASSQGTGTGGYEQYF
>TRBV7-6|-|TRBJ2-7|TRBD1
TGTGCCAGCAGCACCAGCACAGGGGGCGCTTTAAACGAGCAGTACTTC
CASSTSTGGALNEQYF
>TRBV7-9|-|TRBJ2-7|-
TGTGCCAGCAGCCCCGAGACAGCTCACTACGAGCAGTACTTC
CASSPETAHYEQYF
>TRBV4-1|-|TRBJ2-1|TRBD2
TGCGCCAGCAGCCAAGATCTTACCAGCGGGATAGGTTCGGGCAATGAGCAGTTCTTC
CASSQDLTSGIGSGNEQFF
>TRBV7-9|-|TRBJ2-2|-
TGTGCCATCCTCGGGCCTAAGAACACCGGGGAGCTGTTTTTT
CAILGPKNTGELFF
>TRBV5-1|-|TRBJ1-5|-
TGCGCCAGCAGCTTGGATTGGAATCAGCCCCAGCATTTT
CASSLDWNQPQHF